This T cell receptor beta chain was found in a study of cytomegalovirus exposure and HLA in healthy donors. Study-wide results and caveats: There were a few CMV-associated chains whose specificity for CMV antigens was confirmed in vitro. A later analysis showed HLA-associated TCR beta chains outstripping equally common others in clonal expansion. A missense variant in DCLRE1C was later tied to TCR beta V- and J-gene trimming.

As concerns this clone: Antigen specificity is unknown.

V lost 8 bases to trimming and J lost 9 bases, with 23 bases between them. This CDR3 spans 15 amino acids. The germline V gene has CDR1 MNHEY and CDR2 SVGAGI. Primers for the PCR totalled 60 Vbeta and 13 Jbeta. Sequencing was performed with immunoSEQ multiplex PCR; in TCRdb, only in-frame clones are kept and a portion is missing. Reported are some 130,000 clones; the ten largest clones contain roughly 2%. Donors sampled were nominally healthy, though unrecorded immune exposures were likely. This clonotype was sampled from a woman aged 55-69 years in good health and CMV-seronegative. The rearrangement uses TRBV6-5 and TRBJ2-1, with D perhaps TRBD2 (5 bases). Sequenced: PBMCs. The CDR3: CASYLKPWAGLEQFF. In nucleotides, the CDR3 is TGTGCCAGCTACCTTAAGCCTTGGGCGGGCCTTGAGCAGTTCTTC.